This T cell receptor beta chain stems from a study of blood T cell repertoires in COVID-19. Whole-study context: The samples span acute and convalescent COVID-19 from the United States, Italy and Spain. Sources were T cells, B-cell-depleted T cells, or PBMCs; the material itself was cDNA or gDNA.

Germline-derived CDR1 and CDR2 are LGHDT and YNNKEL (reference sequence). Unmatched junction bases numbered 12, after V lost 4 bases and J lost 8 bases. The CDR3 has 17 amino acids. Only one count was recorded for this clone. The Seattle site enrolled patients during active infection and followed them longitudinally. Original data processing: Reference gene primer amplification in the assay estimated nucleated cell counts. Profiling relied on immunoSEQ multiplex PCR, and the TCRdb table lists in-frame clones only, not all of them. D and trimming come from the DNA, and the V and J calls and clone size come from that table. The sample holds some 200,000 clones; around 94% are singletons and the top ten take roughly 0.7%.

This TCR came from a man under 40 with COVID-19, enrolled during active disease. Input material: peripheral blood. This chain links TRBV3-1 (or the pseudogene TRBV3-2) with TRBJ1-4, with TRBD1 identical over 11 bases. CDR3 sequence reads: CASSRDRGSDLMEKLFF. The CDR3 bases are TGTGCCAGCAGCCGGGACAGGGGGTCGGATCTTATGGAAAAACTGTTTTTT.